The 17 T cell receptor beta chains below all came from one sample that was sequenced in a study of CXCR3-negative and CXCR3-positive naive CD8 T cells. Via 5' RACE with UMI labels, TRB cDNA libraries were prepared. Using the 5' RACE reads, TCRdb records one entry per CDR3 protein without DNA. Its clone listing holds fewer than 60,000 distinct CDR3 sequences. Specimen: memory CD8+ T cells from blood. The receptors here all came from a human donor in good health. Some clones in this sample may be carry-over from other donors' samples.

The chain couples TRBV20-1 to TRBJ2-1; TCRdb names TRBD2, which stays unverified in the absence of DNA. This CDR3 is built from 16 residues. Germline lookup yields CDR1 DFQATT and CDR2 SNEGSKA (reference sequence). The CDR3 reads CSASKGPSSSFDEQFF.

This chain uses TRBV6-2 or TRBV6-3 with TRBJ1-2; TCRdb selects TRBD1, and the lack of DNA leaves this call unchecked. CDR3 length: 13 amino acids. CDR1 is MNHEY, CDR2 SVGEGT, per germline. CDR3 sequence reads: CASSYRDNYGYTF.

The J gene is TRBJ2-3, the V gene TRBV9; TCRdb lists TRBD2, though no DNA is available to test this call. This CDR3 has 12 amino acids. CDR1 and CDR2 from the germline V gene are SGDLS and YYNGEE. This chain's CDR3 is CASSDLPDTQYF.

This sequence joins TRBV12-3 or TRBV12-4 and TRBJ2-2; the D gene TCRdb calls, TRBD1, cannot be checked with no DNA. The CDR3 extends over 16 amino acids. The CDR3: CASPPLGRGLGGELFF.

V usage is TRBV7-2 and J usage is TRBJ2-3; the TCRdb D gene call, TRBD1, has no DNA to confirm it. The CDR3 extends over 13 amino acids. From germline, CDR1 is SGHTA and CDR2 FQGNSA. The CDR3 reads CASSLDPADTQYF.

The chain employs TRBV29-1 and TRBJ2-5. The CDR3 covers 14 residues. Per germline, CDR1 SQVTM and CDR2 ANQGSEA. Here the CDR3 reads CSLIGIDFQETQYF.

This chain joins TRBV7-8 and TRBJ2-7; there is no DNA to check the TCRdb D call of TRBD1. The germline gives CDR1 SGHVS, CDR2 FQNEAQ. The CDR3 consists of 14 residues. CDR3 sequence reads: CASSSDRGLYEQYF.

The CDR3 region is CASTRVLRSSSYNEQFF. The rearrangement uses TRBV5-1 and TRBJ2-1. CDR3 size: 17 residues. The germline V gene has CDR1 SGHRS and CDR2 YFSETQ. Using reference TRBV5-1 and TRBJ2-1 for the parts outside the CDR3, the full variable domain is KAGVTQTPRYLIKTRGQQVTLSCSPISGHRSVSWYQQTPGQGLQFLFEYFSETQRNKGNFPGRFSGRQFSNSRSEMNVSTLELGDSALYLCASTRVLRSSSYNEQFFGPGTRLTVL.

The chain is built from TRBV7-2 and TRBJ2-7; the TCRdb call, TRBD2, lacks DNA for checking. The V gene's germline CDR1 is SGHTA and CDR2 FQGNSA. There are 13 residues in the CDR3. This CDR3 reads CAYPRANSYEQYF.

The genes are TRBV10-2 and TRBJ1-6; TCRdb names TRBD1, which stays unverified in the absence of DNA. Germline assignment: CDR1 WSHSY and CDR2 SAAADI. The CDR3 totals 14 residues. CDR3 region: CATVVGVGYSPLHF.

The J gene is TRBJ2-5, the V gene TRBV7-9; absent DNA, TCRdb's TRBD1 call cannot be checked. This CDR3 contains 14 residues. The germline V gene encodes CDR1 SEHNR and CDR2 FQNEAQ (reference sequence). CDR3 amino acids: CASSHEMGRETQYF.

V usage is TRBV19 and J usage is TRBJ1-1; TCRdb picks TRBD1, but there is no DNA to check that call. There are 16 residues in the CDR3. Germline loops: CDR1 LNHDA, CDR2 SQIVND (reference sequence). CDR3 protein: CASSIFEGRRNTEAFF.

CDR3 protein: CASSLEASGDWYEQYF. The chain employs TRBV7-6 and TRBJ2-7; TCRdb's D call, TRBD2, is unchecked because there is no DNA. CDR3 size: 16 residues. From germline, CDR1 is SGHVS and CDR2 FNYEAQ. Full variable domain (remainder filled in from reference TRBV7-6 and TRBJ2-7): GAGVSQSPRYKVTKRGQDVALRCDPISGHVSLYWYRQALGQGPEFLTYFNYEAQQDKSGLPNDRFSAERPEGSISTLTIQRTEQRDSAMYRCASSLEASGDWYEQYFGPGTRLTVT.

This sequence joins TRBV25-1 and TRBJ1-5; lacking DNA, the TRBD1 call made by TCRdb goes unchecked. Germline CDR1 reads MGHDK; CDR2 reads SYGVNS. The CDR3 extends over 14 amino acids. CDR3 sequence reads: CASKGGTGNQPQHF.

The rearrangement joins TRBV21-1 to TRBJ1-1. TRBV21-1 is a known pseudogene. CDR3 length: 14 amino acids. CDR3 in amino acids: CASSKSPKNTEALF.

CDR3 amino acids: CASSLGGGLTYEQYF. The V and J genes are TRBV12-3 or TRBV12-4 and TRBJ2-7; the D call of TRBD2 rests on TCRdb alone, since no DNA is present to check it. The length of the CDR3 is 15 residues.

The V call is TRBV7-7, the J call TRBJ2-3. This CDR3 is 14 amino acids long. CDR1 and CDR2 (germline): SSHAT, FNYEAQ (reference sequence). This CDR3 reads CASSHGTGTDTQYF.